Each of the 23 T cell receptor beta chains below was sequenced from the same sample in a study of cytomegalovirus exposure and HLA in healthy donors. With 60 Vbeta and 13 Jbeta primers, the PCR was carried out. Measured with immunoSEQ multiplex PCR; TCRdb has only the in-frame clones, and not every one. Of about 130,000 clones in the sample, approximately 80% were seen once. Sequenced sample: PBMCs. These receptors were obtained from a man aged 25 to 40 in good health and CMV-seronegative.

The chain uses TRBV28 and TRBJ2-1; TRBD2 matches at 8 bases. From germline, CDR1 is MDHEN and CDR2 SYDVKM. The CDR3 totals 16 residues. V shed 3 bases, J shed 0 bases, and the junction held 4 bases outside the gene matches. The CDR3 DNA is TGTGCCAGCAGTTTCCCCAGCGGGAGCTCCTACAATGAGCAGTTCTTC. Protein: CASSFPSGSSYNEQFF.

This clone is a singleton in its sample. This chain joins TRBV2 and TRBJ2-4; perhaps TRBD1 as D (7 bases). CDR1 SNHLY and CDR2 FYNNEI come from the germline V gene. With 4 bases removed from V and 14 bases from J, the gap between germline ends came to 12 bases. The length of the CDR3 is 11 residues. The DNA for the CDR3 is TGTGCCAGCAGTGGGAGGGGGCCGGAGTACTTC. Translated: CASSGRGPEYF.

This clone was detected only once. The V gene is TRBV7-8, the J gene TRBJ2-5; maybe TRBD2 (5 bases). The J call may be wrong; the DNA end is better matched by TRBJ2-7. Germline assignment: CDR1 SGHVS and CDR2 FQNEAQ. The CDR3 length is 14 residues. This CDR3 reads CASSLILRGYEQYF. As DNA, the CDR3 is TGTGCCAGCAGCTTAATCCTCCGCGGGTACGAGCAGTACTTC.

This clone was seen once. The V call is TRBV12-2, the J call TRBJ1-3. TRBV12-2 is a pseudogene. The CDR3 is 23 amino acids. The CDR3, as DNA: TGTGCAAGTCGCTTACCCTTAAGGGTGAGCAGTGAAAGCGGGGTTATCTCTGGAAACACCATATATTTT. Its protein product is CASRLPLRVSSESGVISGNTIYF.

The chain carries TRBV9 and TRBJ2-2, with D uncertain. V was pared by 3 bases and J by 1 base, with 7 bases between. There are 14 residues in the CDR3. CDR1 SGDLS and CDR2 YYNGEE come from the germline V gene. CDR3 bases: TGTGCCAGCAGCGCCTTTCTGAACACCGGGGAGCTGTTTTTT. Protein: CASSAFLNTGELFF.

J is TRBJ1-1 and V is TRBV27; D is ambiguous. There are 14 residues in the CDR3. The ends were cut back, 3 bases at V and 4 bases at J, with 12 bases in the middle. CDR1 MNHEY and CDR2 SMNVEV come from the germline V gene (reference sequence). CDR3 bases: TGTGCCAGCAGTTTCAGGTCGGCTGGCACTGAAGCTTTCTTT. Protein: CASSFRSAGTEAFF.

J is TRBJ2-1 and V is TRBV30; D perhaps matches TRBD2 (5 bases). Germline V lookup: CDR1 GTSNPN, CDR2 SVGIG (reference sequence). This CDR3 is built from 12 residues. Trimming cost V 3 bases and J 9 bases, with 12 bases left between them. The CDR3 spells CAWSRGLIEQFF. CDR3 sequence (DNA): TGTGCCTGGAGCCGAGGACTTATTGAGCAGTTCTTC.

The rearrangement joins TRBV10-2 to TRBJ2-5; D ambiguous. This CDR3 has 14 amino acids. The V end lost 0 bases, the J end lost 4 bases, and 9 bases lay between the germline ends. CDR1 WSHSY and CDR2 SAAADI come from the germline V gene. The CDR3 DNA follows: TGCGCCAGCAGTGAGTCGCCCAGCGCAGAGACCCAGTACTTC. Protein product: CASSESPSAETQYF.

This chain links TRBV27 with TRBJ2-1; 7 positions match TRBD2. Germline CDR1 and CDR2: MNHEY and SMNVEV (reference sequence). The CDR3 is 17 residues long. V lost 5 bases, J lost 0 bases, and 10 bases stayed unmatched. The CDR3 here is CASSTRLAVTSYNEQFF. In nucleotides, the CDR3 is TGTGCCAGCAGTACCCGACTAGCAGTTACCTCCTACAATGAGCAGTTCTTC.

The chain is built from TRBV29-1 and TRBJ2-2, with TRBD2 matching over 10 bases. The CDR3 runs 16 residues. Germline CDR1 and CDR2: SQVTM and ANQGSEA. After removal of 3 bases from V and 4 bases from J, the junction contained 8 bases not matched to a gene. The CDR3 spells CSVEGGSGRFTGELFF. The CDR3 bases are TGCAGCGTTGAGGGGGGTAGCGGGAGGTTCACCGGGGAGCTGTTTTTT.

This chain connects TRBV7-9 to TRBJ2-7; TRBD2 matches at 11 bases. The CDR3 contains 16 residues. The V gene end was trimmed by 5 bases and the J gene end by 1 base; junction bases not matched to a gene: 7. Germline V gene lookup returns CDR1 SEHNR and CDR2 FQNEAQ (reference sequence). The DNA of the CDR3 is TGTGCCAGCAGCACCCCGGGACTAGCGGCTTCCTACGAGCAGTACTTC. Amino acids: CASSTPGLAASYEQYF.

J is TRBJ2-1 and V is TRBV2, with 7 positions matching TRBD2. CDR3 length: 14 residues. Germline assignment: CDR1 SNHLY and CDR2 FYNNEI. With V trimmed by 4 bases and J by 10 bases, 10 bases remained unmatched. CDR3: CASSADPGGGEQFF. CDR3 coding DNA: TGTGCCAGCAGTGCAGATCCGGGAGGAGGAGAGCAGTTCTTC. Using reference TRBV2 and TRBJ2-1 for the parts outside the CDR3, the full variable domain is EPEVTQTPSHQVTQMGQEVILRCVPISNHLYFYWYRQILGQKVEFLVSFYNNEISEKSEIFDDQFSVERPDGSNFTLKIRSTKLEDSAMYFCASSADPGGGEQFFGPGTRLTVL.

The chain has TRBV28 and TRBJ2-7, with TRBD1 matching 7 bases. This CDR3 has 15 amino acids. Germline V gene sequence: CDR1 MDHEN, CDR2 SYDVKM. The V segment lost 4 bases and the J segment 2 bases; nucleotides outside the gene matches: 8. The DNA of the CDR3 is TGTGCCAGCAGTTCCGCGACAGGGCAGCCCTACGAGCAGTACTTC. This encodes CASSSATGQPYEQYF.

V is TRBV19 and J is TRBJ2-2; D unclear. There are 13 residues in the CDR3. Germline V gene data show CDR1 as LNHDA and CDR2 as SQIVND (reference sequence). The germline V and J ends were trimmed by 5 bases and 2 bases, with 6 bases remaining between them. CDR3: CASSSPNTGELFF. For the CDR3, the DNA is TGTGCCAGTAGTTCCCCTAACACCGGGGAGCTGTTTTTT.

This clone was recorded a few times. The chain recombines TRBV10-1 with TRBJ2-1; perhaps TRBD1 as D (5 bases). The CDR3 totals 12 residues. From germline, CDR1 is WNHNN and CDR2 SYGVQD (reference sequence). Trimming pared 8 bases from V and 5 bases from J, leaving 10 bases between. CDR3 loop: CASPPGNNEQFF. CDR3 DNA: TGCGCCAGCCCCCCAGGGAACAATGAGCAGTTCTTC.

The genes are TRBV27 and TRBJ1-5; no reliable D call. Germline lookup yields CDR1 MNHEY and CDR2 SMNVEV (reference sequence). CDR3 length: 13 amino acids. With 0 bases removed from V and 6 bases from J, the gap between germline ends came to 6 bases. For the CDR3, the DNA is TGTGCCAGCAGTTTATCGGGGAGTCAGCCCCAGCATTTT. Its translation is CASSLSGSQPQHF.

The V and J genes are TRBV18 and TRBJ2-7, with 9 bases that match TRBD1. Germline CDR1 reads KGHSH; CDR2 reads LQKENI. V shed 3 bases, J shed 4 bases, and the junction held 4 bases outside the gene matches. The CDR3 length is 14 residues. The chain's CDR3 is CASSPDRGGYEQYF. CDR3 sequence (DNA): TGTGCCAGCTCACCCGACAGGGGGGGGTACGAGCAGTACTTC.

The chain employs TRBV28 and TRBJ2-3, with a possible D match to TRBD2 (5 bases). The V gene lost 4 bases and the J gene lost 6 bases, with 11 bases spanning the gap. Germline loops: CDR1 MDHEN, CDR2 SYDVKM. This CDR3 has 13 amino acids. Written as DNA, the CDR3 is TGTGCCAGCAGTTCCTCACCGGGGGATACGCAGTATTTT. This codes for CASSSSPGDTQYF.

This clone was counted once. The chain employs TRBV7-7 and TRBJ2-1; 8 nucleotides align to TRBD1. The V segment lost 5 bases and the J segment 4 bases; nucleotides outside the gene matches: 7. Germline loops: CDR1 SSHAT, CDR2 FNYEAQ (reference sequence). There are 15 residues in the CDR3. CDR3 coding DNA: TGTGCCAGCAGCAAGGGACAGGCCGCTTACAATGAGCAGTTCTTC. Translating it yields CASSKGQAAYNEQFF.

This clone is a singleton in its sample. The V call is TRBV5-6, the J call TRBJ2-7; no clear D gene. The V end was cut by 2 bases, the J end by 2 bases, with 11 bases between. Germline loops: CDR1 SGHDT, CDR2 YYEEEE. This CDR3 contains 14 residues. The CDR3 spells CASSFGQDTYEQYF. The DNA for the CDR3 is TGTGCCAGCAGCTTTGGTCAGGATACCTACGAGCAGTACTTC.

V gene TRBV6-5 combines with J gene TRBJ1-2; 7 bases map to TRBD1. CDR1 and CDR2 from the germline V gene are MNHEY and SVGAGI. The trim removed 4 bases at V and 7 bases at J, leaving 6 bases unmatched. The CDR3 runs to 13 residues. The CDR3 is CASSFNRGGGYTF. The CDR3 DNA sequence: TGTGCCAGCAGTTTCAACAGGGGAGGTGGCTACACCTTC.

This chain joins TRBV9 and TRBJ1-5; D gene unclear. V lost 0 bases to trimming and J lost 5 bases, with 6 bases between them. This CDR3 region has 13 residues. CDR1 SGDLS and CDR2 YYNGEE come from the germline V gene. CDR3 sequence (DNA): TGTGCCAGCAGCGTAGATAGTGATCAGCCCCAGCATTTT. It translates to CASSVDSDQPQHF. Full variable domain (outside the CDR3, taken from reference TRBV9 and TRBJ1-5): DSGVTQTPKHLITATGQRVTLRCSPRSGDLSVYWYQQSLDQGLQFLIQYYNGEERAKGNILERFSAQQFPDLHSELNLSSLELGDSALYFCASSVDSDQPQHFGDGTRLSIL.

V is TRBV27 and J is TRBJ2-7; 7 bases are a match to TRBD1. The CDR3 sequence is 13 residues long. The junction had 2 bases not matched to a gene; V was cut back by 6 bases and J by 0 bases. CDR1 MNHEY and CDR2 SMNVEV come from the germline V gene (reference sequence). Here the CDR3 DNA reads TGTGCCAGCAGGAGGGACAGCTCCTACGAGCAGTACTTC. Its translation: CASRRDSSYEQYF.